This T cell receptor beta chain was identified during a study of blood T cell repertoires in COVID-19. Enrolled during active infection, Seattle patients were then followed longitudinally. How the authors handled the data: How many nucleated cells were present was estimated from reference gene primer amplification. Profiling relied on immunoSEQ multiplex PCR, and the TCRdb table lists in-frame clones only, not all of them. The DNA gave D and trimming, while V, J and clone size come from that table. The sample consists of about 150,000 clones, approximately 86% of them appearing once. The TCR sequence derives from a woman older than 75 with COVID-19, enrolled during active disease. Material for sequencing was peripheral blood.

The CDR3 coding sequence is TGTGCCAGTAGTAAGGCAGACATATTGCCCCAGCATTTT. Its protein product is CASSKADILPQHF. This chain links TRBV19 with TRBJ1-5; D is uncertain. This CDR3 region has 13 residues. The germline V and J ends were trimmed by 4 bases and 9 bases, with 13 bases remaining between them. CDR1 LNHDA and CDR2 SQIVND come from the germline V gene (reference sequence).